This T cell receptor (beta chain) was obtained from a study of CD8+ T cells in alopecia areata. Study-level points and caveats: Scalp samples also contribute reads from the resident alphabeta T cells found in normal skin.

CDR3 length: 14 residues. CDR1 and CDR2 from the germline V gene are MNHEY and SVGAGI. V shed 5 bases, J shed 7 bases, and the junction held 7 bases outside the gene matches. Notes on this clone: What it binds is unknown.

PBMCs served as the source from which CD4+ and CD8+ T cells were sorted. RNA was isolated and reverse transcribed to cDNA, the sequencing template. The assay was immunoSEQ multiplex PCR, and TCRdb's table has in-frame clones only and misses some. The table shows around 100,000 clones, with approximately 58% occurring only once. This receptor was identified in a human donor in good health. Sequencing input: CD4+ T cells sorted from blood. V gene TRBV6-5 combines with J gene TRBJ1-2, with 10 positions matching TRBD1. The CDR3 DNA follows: TGTGCCAGCAGTGAAGACAGGGGGCTAGGTGGCTACACCTTC. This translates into CASSEDRGLGGYTF.